This TCR beta chain was obtained from a study of blood T cells in healthy people across ages. Study outcomes and limitations: The donors' CMV status was not determined, possibly confounding changes in expanded clonotypes. It was the long-lived donors that had more naive CD4+ cells and higher diversity than aged donors.

Remarks on this clonotype: What it binds is unknown.

A sample-barcoded 5' primer and a J-beta primer mix were used in a second PCR of roughly 7 to 12 cycles. TCRdb passed the 5' RACE reads through MiXCR, listing each CDR3 protein once. This table has over 600,000 distinct CDR3 sequences, more than 55% appearing once. The receptor was isolated from a man in his forties or fifties in good health. Sequencing input: blood.

The CDR3: CASSQKPWVGNSPLHF. In DNA, the CDR3 is TGTGCCAGCAGCCAAAAGCCTTGGGTCGGAAATTCACCCCTCCACTTT. J is TRBJ1-6 and V is TRBV14; D gene uncertain. Trimming took 2 bases from V and 7 from J, leaving 15 bases between them. Germline V CDR1 and CDR2: SGHDN, FVKESK. There are 16 residues in the CDR3. The full variable domain, in which reference TRBV14 and TRBJ1-6 provide the parts outside the CDR3, is EAGVTQFPSHSVIEKGQTVTLRCDPISGHDNLYWYRRVMGKEIKFLLHFVKESKQDESGMPNNRFLAERTGGTYSTLKVQPAELEDSGVYFCASSQKPWVGNSPLHFGNGTRLTVT.